Detailed here is one T cell receptor (beta chain). Clones were read by immunoSEQ multiplex PCR, and TCRdb kept only the in-frame ones, dropping some. The sample carries about 960,000 clones, over 75% recorded once. The source of the sample is a study of shared clonotypes between healthy human individuals. Germline values: CDR1 SGDLS, CDR2 YYNGEE. There are 18 residues in the CDR3. The V and J ends lost 3 bases and 2 bases, in that order; junction bases with no gene match: 13. The receptor was derived from a man aged 18 to 29 in good health. The sequenced sample was memory CD4+ T cells sorted from blood. The sample's subset: CD45RA-negative fraction. The chain joins TRBV9 to TRBJ1-1; 10 bases are shared with TRBD1. The CDR3 sequence: CASSGSDRGPSPNTEAFF. The CDR3 DNA reads TGTGCCAGCAGCGGATCCGACAGGGGGCCTTCCCCCAACACTGAAGCTTTCTTT.